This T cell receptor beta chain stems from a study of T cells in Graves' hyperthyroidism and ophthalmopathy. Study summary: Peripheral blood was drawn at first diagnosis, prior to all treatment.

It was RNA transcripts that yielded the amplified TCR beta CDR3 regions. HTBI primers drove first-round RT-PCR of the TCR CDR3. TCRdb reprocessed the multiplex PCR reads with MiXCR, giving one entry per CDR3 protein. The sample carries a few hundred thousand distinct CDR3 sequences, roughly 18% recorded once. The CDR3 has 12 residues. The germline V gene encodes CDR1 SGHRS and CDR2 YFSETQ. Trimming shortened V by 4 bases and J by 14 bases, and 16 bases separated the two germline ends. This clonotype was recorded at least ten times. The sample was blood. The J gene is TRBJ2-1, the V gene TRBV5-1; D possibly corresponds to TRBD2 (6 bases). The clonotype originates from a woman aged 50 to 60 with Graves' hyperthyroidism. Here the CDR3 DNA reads TGCGCCAGCAGCCTCGGCGAGACGGGGGAGTTCTTC. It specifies CASSLGETGEFF.